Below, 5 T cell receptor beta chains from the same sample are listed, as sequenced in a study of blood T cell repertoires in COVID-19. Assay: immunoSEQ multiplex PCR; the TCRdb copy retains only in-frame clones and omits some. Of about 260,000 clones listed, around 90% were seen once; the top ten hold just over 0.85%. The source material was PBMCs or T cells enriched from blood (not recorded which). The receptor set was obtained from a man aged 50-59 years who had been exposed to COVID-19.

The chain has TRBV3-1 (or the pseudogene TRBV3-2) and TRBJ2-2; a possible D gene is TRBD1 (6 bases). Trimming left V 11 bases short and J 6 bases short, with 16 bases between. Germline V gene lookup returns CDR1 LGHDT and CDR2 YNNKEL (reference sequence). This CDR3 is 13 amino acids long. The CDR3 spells CACQTGSAGELFF. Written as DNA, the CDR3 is TGTGCCTGTCAGACAGGTTCGGCCGGGGAGCTGTTTTTT.

The CDR3 here is CASSSQVRYNEQFF. CDR3 nucleotide sequence: TGTGCCAGCAGCTCGCAGGTACGCTACAATGAGCAGTTCTTC. This rearrangement joins TRBV11-2 to TRBJ2-1; no reliable D call. Germline-derived CDR1 and CDR2 are SGHAT and FQNNGV. Trimming left V 4 bases short and J 3 bases short, with 10 bases between. The CDR3 consists of 14 residues.

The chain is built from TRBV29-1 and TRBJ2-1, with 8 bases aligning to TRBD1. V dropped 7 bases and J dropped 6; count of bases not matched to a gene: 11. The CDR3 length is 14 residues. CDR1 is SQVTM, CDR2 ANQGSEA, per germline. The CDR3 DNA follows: TGCAGCGCCAGAGACAGGGGTCTAGTCAATGAGCAGTTCTTC. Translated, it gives CSARDRGLVNEQFF.

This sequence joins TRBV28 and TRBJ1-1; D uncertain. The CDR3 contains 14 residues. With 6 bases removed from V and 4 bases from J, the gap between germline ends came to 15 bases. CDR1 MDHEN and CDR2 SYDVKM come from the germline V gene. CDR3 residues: CASSSAQSSTEAFF. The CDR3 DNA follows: TGTGCCAGCAGCTCGGCACAGTCGTCCACTGAAGCTTTCTTT.

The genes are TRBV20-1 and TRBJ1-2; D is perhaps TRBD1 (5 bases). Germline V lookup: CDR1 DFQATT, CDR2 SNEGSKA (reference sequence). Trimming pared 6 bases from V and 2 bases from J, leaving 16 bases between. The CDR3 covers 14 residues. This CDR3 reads CSASEAGLNYGYTF. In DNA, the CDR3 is TGCAGTGCGAGTGAGGCAGGGCTCAACTATGGCTACACCTTC.